The clone carrying this TCR beta chain was detected only once. The record originates from a study of shared clonotypes between healthy human individuals. Whole-study context: Two women and three men aged 18 to 49 served as donors.

The CDR3 length is 15 residues. Trimming took 0 bases from V and 1 from J, leaving 7 bases between them. Germline values: CDR1 SGHRS, CDR2 YFSETQ. Using around 180 ng DNA, 32,000 or so T cell genomes, the sorted-subset replicate PCRs were run. The table came from immunoSEQ multiplex PCR; TCRdb's copy has only in-frame clones and leaves some out. Here the sample spans a few hundred thousand clones, roughly 96% being singletons. The clonotype originates from a man aged 30-40 years in good health. V usage is TRBV5-1 and J usage is TRBJ1-4, with D hard to call. The sample was memory CD8+ T cells sorted from blood. The subset was: CD45RO+ cells pooled with CCR7-negative TemRA cells. Here the CDR3 DNA reads TGCGCCAGCAGCTTGGTGGGGATAACTAATGAAAAACTGTTTTTT. Translating it yields CASSLVGITNEKLFF.